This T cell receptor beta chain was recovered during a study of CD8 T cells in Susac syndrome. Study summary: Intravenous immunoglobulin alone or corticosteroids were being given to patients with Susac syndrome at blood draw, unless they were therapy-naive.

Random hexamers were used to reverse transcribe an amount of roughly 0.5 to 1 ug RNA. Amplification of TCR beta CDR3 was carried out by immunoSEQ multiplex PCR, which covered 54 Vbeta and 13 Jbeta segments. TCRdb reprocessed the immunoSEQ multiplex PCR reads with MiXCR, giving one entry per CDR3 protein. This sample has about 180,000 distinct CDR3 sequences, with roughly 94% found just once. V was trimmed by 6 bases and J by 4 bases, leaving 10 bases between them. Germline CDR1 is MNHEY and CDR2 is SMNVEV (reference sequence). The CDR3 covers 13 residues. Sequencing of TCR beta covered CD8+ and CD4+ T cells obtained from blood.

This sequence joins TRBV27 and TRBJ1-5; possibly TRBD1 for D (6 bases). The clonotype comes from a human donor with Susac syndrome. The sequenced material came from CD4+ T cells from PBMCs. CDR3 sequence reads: CASRRQANQPQHF. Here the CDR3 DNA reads TGTGCCAGCAGGCGACAGGCGAATCAGCCCCAGCATTTT.